This T cell receptor beta chain came from a study of T cells in Graves' hyperthyroidism and ophthalmopathy. Study-level findings and limits: Most clonotypes expanded in thyroid above 0.001 were likewise present in blood. Ophthalmopathy stood apart from stable hyperthyroidism in a 13 V-J model. Ophthalmopathy, as predicted by the model, came a median about seven months after the prediction.

Each ophthalmopathy patient scored at least 3 on the Clinical Activity Score and at least 4 on NOSPECS grade, with duration under 3 months. RNA transcripts were the template for amplifying TCR beta CDR3 regions. Using the HTBI primer set, a first-round RT-PCR was run on the TCR CDR3. TCRdb re-called the multiplex PCR reads through MiXCR, storing one row per CDR3 protein. The sample records about 300,000 distinct CDR3 sequences, roughly 19% being singletons. This clonotype was seen ten or more times. Its antigen remains unknown. Germline CDR1 reads SGHVS; CDR2 reads FQNEAQ. The CDR3 is 15 residues long. V gave up 5 bases and J gave up 0 bases, with 14 bases separating them.

This chain links TRBV7-8 with TRBJ2-7; D is possibly TRBD2 (5 bases). Sequencing input: blood. The clonotype originates from a man aged 45-65 years with Graves' ophthalmopathy. CDR3 in amino acids: CASSPWTGSSYEQYF. The CDR3 DNA follows: TGTGCCAGCAGCCCATGGACGGGGAGCTCCTACGAGCAGTACTTC.